The subject of this entry is one TCR beta chain. Clones were sequenced by immunoSEQ multiplex PCR, and TCRdb holds only the in-frame ones, with some missing. Its table lists about 190,000 clones. The data stem from a study of control samples from healthy donors and cancer patients. V was trimmed by 5 bases and J by 4 bases, leaving 14 bases between them. The CDR3 is 14 amino acids. Germline assignment: CDR1 MNHEY and CDR2 SVGAGI. The origin of this receptor is a woman in her 30s in good health. The sequenced sample consisted of blood. This sequence joins TRBV6-5 and TRBJ1-1, with D possibly matching TRBD1 (6 bases). Written as DNA, the CDR3 is TGTGCCAGCAGTCCACAGGGAGGGGTCACTGAAGCTTTCTTT. Translating gives CASSPQGGVTEAFF.